This T cell receptor beta chain originates from a study of blood T cell repertoires in COVID-19. In the 2 weeks before study entry, exposed participants met a COVID-19 case, which was PCR-confirmed or clinician-diagnosed. Assay used: immunoSEQ multiplex PCR; TCRdb lists only in-frame clones, some missing. Of 250,000 or so clones in the sample, about 90% were seen once. The CDR3 covers 16 residues. V shed 4 bases and J 1 base; nucleotides not matched to a gene: 9. Germline CDR1 and CDR2: SQVTM and ANQGSEA. This chain joins TRBV29-1 and TRBJ1-1, with 10 nucleotides matching TRBD1. The receptor was derived from a woman in her thirties or forties who had been exposed to COVID-19. Sequencing was performed on PBMCs or T cells enriched from blood (not recorded which). The CDR3 sequence: CSVASGQGGKNTEAFF. CDR3 coding DNA: TGCAGCGTTGCGTCTGGACAGGGGGGAAAGAACACTGAAGCTTTCTTT.